This T cell receptor (beta chain) was sequenced for a study of CD8 T cells in ankylosing spondylitis. Study-level results: Significantly higher representation of disease-linked clones was reported for matched ankylosing spondylitis synovial fluid. Characteristic of ankylosing spondylitis blood, it appeared, was a TCR beta motif comprising several highly homologous variants.

Scientists made TCR beta libraries using quantitative 5'-RACE with molecular barcodes. TCRdb used MiXCR to reprocess the 5' RACE reads, holding one entry per CDR3 protein. The table lists a few hundred thousand distinct CDR3 sequences, roughly 10% of them singletons. The V segment lost 5 bases and the J segment 4 bases; nucleotides outside the gene matches: 3. CDR1 is SGHAT, CDR2 FQNNGV, per germline. This CDR3 region has 14 residues. The table lists this clonotype with many counts. Its antigen is not identified. The gene calls are TRBV11-2 and TRBJ2-7; 12 bases agree with TRBD1. Sequencing was performed on blood, either unsorted or a sorted T cell fraction (not recorded which). This clonotype was sampled from a male donor with ankylosing spondylitis or in good health (not recorded which). CDR3 coding DNA: TGTGCCAGCAGCCGGGACAGGGGGCTTTACGAGCAGTACTTC. Amino acid sequence: CASSRDRGLYEQYF.